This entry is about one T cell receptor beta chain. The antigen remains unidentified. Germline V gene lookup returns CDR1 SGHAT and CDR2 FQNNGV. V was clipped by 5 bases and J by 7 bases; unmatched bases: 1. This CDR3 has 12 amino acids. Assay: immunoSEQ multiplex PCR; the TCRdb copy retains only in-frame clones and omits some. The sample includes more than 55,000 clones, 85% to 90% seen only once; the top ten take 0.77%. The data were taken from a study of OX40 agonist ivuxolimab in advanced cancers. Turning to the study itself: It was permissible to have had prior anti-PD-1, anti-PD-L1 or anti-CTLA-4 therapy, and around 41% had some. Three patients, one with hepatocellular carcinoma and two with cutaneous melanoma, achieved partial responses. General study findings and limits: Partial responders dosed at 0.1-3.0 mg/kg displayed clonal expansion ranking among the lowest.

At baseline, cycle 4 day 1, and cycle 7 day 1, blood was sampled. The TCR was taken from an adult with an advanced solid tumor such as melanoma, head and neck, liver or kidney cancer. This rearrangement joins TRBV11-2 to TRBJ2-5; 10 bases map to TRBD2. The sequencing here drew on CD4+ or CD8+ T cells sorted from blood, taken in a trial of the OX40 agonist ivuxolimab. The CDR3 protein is CASSASGGTQYF. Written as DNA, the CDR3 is TGTGCCAGCAGCGCTAGCGGGGGGACCCAGTACTTC.